These 21 T cell receptor beta chains share one sample of origin, sequenced in a study of T cell changes during pregnancy in multiple sclerosis. Assay: immunoSEQ multiplex PCR; the TCRdb copy retains only in-frame clones and omits some. This table has some 43,000 clones, under 90% appearing once. The sequencing here drew on peripheral blood, taken in the first trimester of pregnancy. All receptors come from a female donor in good health, enrolled as a control in a pregnancy study.

This rearrangement joins TRBV7-9 to TRBJ2-7; TRBD1 might be the D (6 bases). V was cut by 5 bases and J by 3 bases, with 11 bases left in between. The CDR3 loop spans 13 amino acids. Germline CDR1 is SEHNR and CDR2 is FQNEAQ (reference sequence). This CDR3 reads CASSDRTRYEQYF. The CDR3 DNA sequence: TGTGCCAGCAGCGACAGGACCCGCTACGAGCAGTACTTC.

The J gene is TRBJ1-2, the V gene TRBV18; TRBD1 might be the D (6 bases). CDR3 size: 12 residues. V was clipped by 3 bases and J by 7 bases, with 9 bases between them. Germline CDR1 and CDR2: KGHSH and LQKENI. The CDR3 loop reads CASSPEDSGYTF. In nucleotides, the CDR3 is TGTGCCAGCTCACCTGAGGACAGTGGCTACACCTTC.

In this sample, this clone turned up once. The chain employs TRBV7-6 and TRBJ2-3; TRBD2 agrees at 12 bases. Germline values: CDR1 SGHVS, CDR2 FNYEAQ. The ends lost 1 base at V and 3 bases at J; junction bases unmatched: 5. This CDR3 comprises 17 residues. The CDR3 DNA reads as TGTGCCAGCAGCTTAGTAGCTAGCGGGAGGGCTACAGATACGCAGTATTTT. Residues: CASSLVASGRATDTQYF.

This clone was counted between two and nine times. V is TRBV10-2 and J is TRBJ1-1; TRBD1 aligns across 7 bases. CDR1 WSHSY and CDR2 SAAADI come from the germline V gene. With 4 bases clipped from V and 11 bases from J, the junction kept 13 bases outside the gene matches. CDR3 size: 14 residues. The CDR3 reads CASSVTQGGAWAFF. CDR3 nucleotides: TGCGCCAGCAGTGTGACCCAGGGGGGTGCATGGGCTTTCTTT.

V and J are TRBV25-1 and TRBJ1-1, with TRBD1 as a possible D gene (5 bases). V was cut by 3 bases and J by 5 bases, with 19 bases left in between. The CDR3 length is 16 residues. Germline V gene lookup returns CDR1 MGHDK and CDR2 SYGVNS. The CDR3 region is CASSEGGGLGLTEAFF. The DNA for the CDR3 is TGTGCCAGCAGTGAGGGGGGGGGTCTCGGGCTTACTGAAGCTTTCTTT. The full variable domain, with the rest looked up from reference TRBV25-1 and TRBJ1-1, is EADIYQTPRYLVIGTGKKITLECSQTMGHDKMYWYQQDPGMELHLIHYSYGVNSTEKGDLSSESTVSRIRTEHFPLTLESARPSHTSQYLCASSEGGGLGLTEAFFGQGTRLTVV.

The V gene is TRBV5-1, the J gene TRBJ2-5; D possibly corresponds to TRBD1 (6 bases). The CDR3 sequence is 14 residues long. V was clipped by 5 bases and J by 0 bases, with 11 bases between them. From germline, CDR1 is SGHRS and CDR2 YFSETQ. The CDR3 loop is CASSNGDNQETQYF. The CDR3 nucleotides read TGCGCCAGCAGTAATGGGGACAACCAAGAGACCCAGTACTTC.

V usage is TRBV6-5 and J usage is TRBJ2-7, with D possibly TRBD1 on 5 matching bases. V was clipped by 1 base and J by 2 bases, with 9 bases between them. The CDR3 is made up of 14 amino acids. Per the germline V gene, CDR1 is MNHEY and CDR2 is SVGAGI. The CDR3 DNA reads TGTGCCAGCAGTTACTTAGACAGTACCTACGAGCAGTACTTC. The encoded protein is CASSYLDSTYEQYF.

This clone was seen more than once but under ten times. V usage is TRBV6-1 and J usage is TRBJ1-2; no clear D gene. The CDR3 spans 12 residues. Trimming stripped 4 bases from V and 2 bases from J, with 5 bases between. Germline V gene lookup returns CDR1 MNHNS and CDR2 SASEGT. CDR3 nucleotides: TGTGCCAGCAGTGTCTTCAACTATGGCTACACCTTC. Its translation: CASSVFNYGYTF.

The chain employs TRBV30 and TRBJ1-1, with TRBD1 identical over 11 bases. V was pared by 2 bases and J by 0 bases, with 8 bases of the junction left unmatched. CDR1 is GTSNPN, CDR2 SVGIG, per germline (reference sequence). The CDR3 covers 17 residues. The CDR3: CAWSYRDRGIMNTEAFF. In DNA, the CDR3 is TGTGCCTGGAGTTACCGGGACAGGGGGATCATGAACACTGAAGCTTTCTTT.

With regard to this clone: Because the CDR3's place on the DNA is in doubt, the DNA is left out and the CDR3 is given as listed by TCRdb. The chain joins TRBV29-1 to TRBJ2-2; TRBD2 is the table's D call, not checked against the DNA. The CDR3 is 17 residues long, ends included. Germline assignment: CDR1 SQVTM and CDR2 ANQGSEA. Here the CDR3 reads CSVAFGPGRLNTGELFF.

The V and J genes are TRBV28 and TRBJ2-1, with 11 positions matching TRBD1. Germline V gives CDR1 MDHEN, CDR2 SYDVKM. V lost 5 bases, J lost 8 bases, and 2 bases stayed unmatched. The CDR3 consists of 13 residues. The CDR3: CASSVGQGDEQFF. The DNA for the CDR3 is TGTGCCAGCAGTGTGGGACAGGGGGATGAGCAGTTCTTC. Variable domain in full (rest from reference TRBV28 and TRBJ2-1): DVKVTQSSRYLVKRTGEKVFLECVQDMDHENMFWYRQDPGLGLRLIYFSYDVKMKEKGDIPEGYSVSREKKERFSLILESASTNQTSMYLCASSVGQGDEQFFGPGTRLTVL.

V usage is TRBV11-2 and J usage is TRBJ2-7; D is possibly TRBD1 (5 bases). Trimming took off 2 bases at V and 7 bases at J, with 15 bases between the two ends. Germline CDR1 SGHAT, CDR2 FQNNGV. The CDR3 extends over 14 amino acids. In DNA form, the CDR3 reads TGTGCCAGCAGCTTAAATGGGGCTTCTGGTGAGCAGTACTTC. This encodes CASSLNGASGEQYF. The full variable domain, its missing parts supplied by reference TRBV11-2 and TRBJ2-7, is EAGVAQSPRYKIIEKRQSVAFWCNPISGHATLYWYQQILGQGPKLLIQFQNNGVVDDSQLPKDRFSAERLKGVDSTLKIQPAKLEDSAVYLCASSLNGASGEQYFGPGTRLTVT.

In this sample, this clone turned up once. This chain links TRBV30 with TRBJ2-7; weak D call: TRBD1 (6 bases). CDR1 and CDR2 (germline): GTSNPN, SVGIG (reference sequence). CDR3 length equals 11 residues. V lost 5 bases to trimming and J lost 10 bases, with 15 bases between them. The CDR3 protein is CAWGQTGHQYF. Written as DNA, the CDR3 is TGTGCCTGGGGCCAGACAGGTCATCAGTACTTC. Full variable domain (rest looked up from reference TRBV30 and TRBJ2-7): SQTIHQWPATLVQPVGSPLSLECTVEGTSNPNLYWYRQAAGRGLQLLFYSVGIGQISSEVPQNLSASRPQDRQFILSSKKLLLSDSGFYLCAWGQTGHQYFGPGTRLTVT.

The chain recombines TRBV19 with TRBJ2-5; 8 bases fit TRBD1. Near its end, the DNA agrees better with TRBJ2-7, so the J call may be wrong. This CDR3 region has 13 residues. Per germline, CDR1 LNHDA and CDR2 SQIVND (reference sequence). The CDR3 DNA follows: TGTGCCAGTAGTGCGGGACAGGACTACGAGCAGTACTTC. Translating gives CASSAGQDYEQYF.

V gene TRBV27 combines with J gene TRBJ1-1; TRBD1 matches at 9 bases. This CDR3 has 15 amino acids. Germline-derived CDR1 and CDR2 are MNHEY and SMNVEV (reference sequence). The ends lost 6 bases at V and 8 bases at J; junction bases unmatched: 13. The DNA for the CDR3 is TGTGCCAGCAGAAAAGTGGACAGGGGTGGGCTAGAAGCTTTCTTT. The encoded protein is CASRKVDRGGLEAFF.

The rearrangement uses TRBV19 and TRBJ1-5, with 11 bases identical to TRBD1. The CDR3 totals 13 residues. Trimming at V came to 5 bases and at J to 7 bases, leaving 1 base not matched to a gene. Germline V gene sequence: CDR1 LNHDA, CDR2 SQIVND (reference sequence). In DNA form, the CDR3 reads TGTGCCAGTAGTGGGACAGGGGGACAGCCCCAGCATTTT. Residues: CASSGTGGQPQHF. The full variable domain, rest sourced from reference TRBV19 and TRBJ1-5, is DGGITQSPKYLFRKEGQNVTLSCEQNLNHDAMYWYRQDPGQGLRLIYYSQIVNDFQKGDIAEGYSVSREKKESFPLTVTSAQKNPTAFYLCASSGTGGQPQHFGDGTRLSIL.

The chain uses TRBV2 and TRBJ1-1, with TRBD1 as a possible D gene (5 bases). CDR3 size: 16 residues. V was cut by 2 bases and J by 0 bases, with 13 bases left in between. Per germline, CDR1 SNHLY and CDR2 FYNNEI. This CDR3 is CASSEPQDNMNTEAFF. CDR3 in DNA: TGTGCCAGCAGTGAACCTCAGGACAATATGAACACTGAAGCTTTCTTT.

This clone was seen just once. The chain employs TRBV6-5 and TRBJ1-2; 9 bases align to TRBD1. CDR1 and CDR2 from the germline V gene are MNHEY and SVGAGI. The CDR3 consists of 15 residues. V was clipped by 6 bases and J by 3 bases; unmatched bases: 8. The CDR3 region is CASRKPGQGHYGYTF. The DNA for the CDR3 is TGTGCCAGCAGGAAACCGGGACAGGGCCACTATGGCTACACCTTC.

This clone was observed a handful of times. V gene TRBV28 combines with J gene TRBJ1-5; D possibly corresponds to TRBD1 (6 bases). The germline V and J ends were trimmed by 7 bases and 6 bases, with 13 bases remaining between them. Germline lookup yields CDR1 MDHEN and CDR2 SYDVKM. The CDR3 is 13 residues long. Written as DNA, the CDR3 is TGTGCCAGCATCCTTGACAGGTTTCAGCCCCAGCATTTT. Its protein is CASILDRFQPQHF.

The DNA for the CDR3 is TGTGCCAGCAGCCCGGGACAGACCCTAGCCAAAAACATTCAGTACTTC. It translates to CASSPGQTLAKNIQYF. The J gene is TRBJ2-4, the V gene TRBV14, with 7 bases identical to TRBD1. J lost 0 bases, V lost 4 bases, and 6 bases had no gene match. The CDR3 is made up of 16 amino acids. Per the germline V gene, CDR1 is SGHDN and CDR2 is FVKESK.

This clone has a handful of counts. The CDR3 loop is CALDGSANEQYF. CDR3 DNA: TGTGCCCTAGACGGTAGCGCGAACGAGCAGTACTTC. The chain is built from TRBV7-9 and TRBJ2-7; D is possibly TRBD2 (5 bases). Trimming cost V 11 bases and J 5 bases, with 16 bases left between them. Germline lookup yields CDR1 SEHNR and CDR2 FQNEAQ (reference sequence). The CDR3 runs to 12 residues.